The 18 T cell receptor beta chains below come from one sample, sequenced in a study of vaccination effects on CD4 cells after COVID-19. ViraFEST used viral peptide pools to expand antigen-specific CD4+ T cells before sequencing. At the end of 10 days of culture, CD4+ T cells were isolated. All study participants received two doses of BNT162b2 or mRNA-1273 vaccine. For these TCRs, the target antigens are not known. Sequencing was performed with immunoSEQ multiplex PCR; in TCRdb, only in-frame clones are kept and a portion is missing. The data hold 21,000 or so clones, with 76% observed a single time. The sequencing here drew on CD4+ T cells from PBMCs cultured with HCoV-229E spike peptides, taken after COVID-19 vaccination. The receptors originated from a human donor who received a COVID-19 vaccine.

J is TRBJ2-7 and V is TRBV7-9, with 7 bases lining up with TRBD1. The germline gives CDR1 SEHNR, CDR2 FQNEAQ (reference sequence). The CDR3 spans 14 residues. The trim removed 1 base at V and 8 bases at J, leaving 8 bases unmatched. CDR3 sequence (DNA): TGTGCCAGCAGCTTAGTAGGGCAGGGGGACCAGCAGTACTTC. This encodes CASSLVGQGDQQYF.

The J gene is TRBJ2-7, the V gene TRBV27, with D possibly being TRBD1 (6 bases). In germline, CDR1 is MNHEY, CDR2 SMNVEV (reference sequence). There are 15 residues in the CDR3. V was pared by 4 bases and J by 3 bases, with 16 bases between. CDR3 sequence (DNA): TGTGCCAGCAGTTCCGACCGACAGGAAGGCTACGAGCAGTACTTC. It translates to CASSSDRQEGYEQYF.

The genes are TRBV29-1 and TRBJ1-1; D gene ambiguous. Germline loops: CDR1 SQVTM, CDR2 ANQGSEA. This CDR3 is 13 amino acids long. Deletions cut 6 bases from V and 0 bases from J, with 11 bases between. The CDR3 spells CSVQGGVNTEAFF. The CDR3 coding sequence is TGCAGCGTACAAGGTGGGGTGAACACTGAAGCTTTCTTT.

The CDR3 protein is CASSVGRNTEAFF. DNA of the CDR3: TGTGCCAGCAGCGTAGGCAGGAACACTGAAGCTTTCTTT. The chain uses TRBV9 and TRBJ1-1; D is unclear. The CDR3 is made up of 13 amino acids. The germline CDR1 and CDR2 sequences are SGDLS and YYNGEE. V lost 0 bases to trimming and J lost 1 base, with 4 bases between them.

V usage is TRBV9 and J usage is TRBJ2-3; TRBD1 aligns across 8 bases. The CDR3 covers 15 residues. J was trimmed by 2 bases and V by 0 bases; bases with no gene match: 2. The germline V gene encodes CDR1 SGDLS and CDR2 YYNGEE. CDR3 loop: CASSVAGGNTDTQYF. The CDR3 bases are TGTGCCAGCAGCGTAGCAGGGGGCAACACAGATACGCAGTATTTT.

The chain has TRBV6-2 or TRBV6-3 and TRBJ2-7, with 7 bases lining up with TRBD2. The CDR3 runs 15 residues. Germline loops: CDR1 MNHEY, CDR2 SVGEGT. After removal of 4 bases from V and 3 bases from J, the junction contained 9 bases not matched to a gene. The CDR3 nucleotides read TGTGCCAGCAGTTCGACTAGCAGAGCCAACTACGAGCAGTACTTC. This gives the protein CASSSTSRANYEQYF.

Remarks on this clone: One junction end disagrees with the germline gene, perhaps due to a read error. The V gene is TRBV7-9, the J gene TRBJ1-1; no reliable D call. CDR3 length: 14 residues. Germline V CDR1 and CDR2: SEHNR, FQNEAQ (reference sequence). The CDR3: CASSLATLNTEAFF. CDR3 bases: TGTGCCAGCAGCCTAGCGACACTGAACACTGAAGCTTTCTTT. The full variable domain, with the rest looked up from reference TRBV7-9 and TRBJ1-1, is DTGVSQNPRHKITKRGQNVTFRCDPISEHNRLYWYRQTLGQGPEFLTYFQNEAQLEKSRLLSDRFSAERPKGSFSTLEIQRTEQGDSAMYLCASSLATLNTEAFFGQGTRLTVV.

The chain couples TRBV7-2 to TRBJ1-1; D is possibly TRBD1 (6 bases). The ends were cut back, 2 bases at V and 5 bases at J, with 12 bases in the middle. This CDR3 has 14 amino acids. Germline CDR1 is SGHTA and CDR2 is FQGNSA. The CDR3 sequence: CASSLQGRWTEAFF. CDR3 nucleotide sequence: TGTGCCAGCAGCTTACAGGGGAGGTGGACTGAAGCTTTCTTT.

The chain has TRBV7-9 and TRBJ2-3, with 9 bases that match TRBD2. Germline CDR1 and CDR2: SEHNR and FQNEAQ (reference sequence). The trim removed 4 bases at V and 6 bases at J, leaving 8 bases unmatched. The CDR3 totals 15 residues. The CDR3 reads CASSSLAGVPDTQYF. The DNA of the CDR3 is TGTGCCAGCAGCTCCTTAGCGGGGGTCCCGGATACGCAGTATTTT.

Concerning this clone: Its ends do not fully match the called genes, so a read error is possible. V gene TRBV2 combines with J gene TRBJ1-2; weak D call: TRBD1 (6 bases). Germline V gene lookup returns CDR1 SNHLY and CDR2 FYNNEI. This CDR3 spans 14 amino acids. For the CDR3, the DNA is TGTGCCAGCAGGGAAGGCAGGGGAAACTATGGCTACACCTTC. Translated: CASREGRGNYGYTF.

V is TRBV15 and J is TRBJ2-1; TRBD2 agrees at 10 bases. Trimming took 0 bases from V and 6 from J; bases not matched to a gene: 8. Germline V gene data show CDR1 as LNHNV and CDR2 as YYDKDF (reference sequence). The CDR3 loop spans 17 amino acids. The CDR3 sequence is CATSRENLAGVPNEQFF. The CDR3 nucleotides read TGTGCCACCAGCAGAGAGAACCTAGCGGGAGTCCCCAATGAGCAGTTCTTC.

This sequence joins TRBV25-1 and TRBJ1-1, with 9 nucleotides matching TRBD1. There are 15 residues in the CDR3. V dropped 7 bases and J dropped 11; count of bases not matched to a gene: 17. CDR1 and CDR2 (germline): MGHDK, SYGVNS. The CDR3 protein is CASKPTGGAGGAAFF. CDR3 nucleotides: TGTGCCAGCAAACCTACAGGGGGCGCGGGTGGAGCGGCTTTCTTT.

The V call is TRBV9, the J call TRBJ1-5; possible D gene TRBD1, 6 bases. This CDR3 contains 15 residues. Trimming left V 0 bases short and J 2 bases short, with 9 bases between. Germline loops: CDR1 SGDLS, CDR2 YYNGEE. The CDR3 DNA sequence: TGTGCCAGCAGCGTAGGGACAGTGGGCAATCAGCCCCAGCATTTT. Protein: CASSVGTVGNQPQHF.

This chain joins TRBV29-1 and TRBJ2-7, with D perhaps being TRBD1 or TRBD2 (5 bases each). The CDR3 is 14 amino acids. Germline CDR1 SQVTM, CDR2 ANQGSEA. V was cut by 6 bases and J by 3 bases, with 18 bases left in between. The CDR3 is CSVTPGTGYYEQYF. The CDR3 DNA reads as TGCAGCGTCACCCCCGGGACGGGCTACTACGAGCAGTACTTC.

V is TRBV19 and J is TRBJ2-1; D possibly matches TRBD1 or TRBD2 (5 bases each). CDR3 length: 14 amino acids. With 3 bases removed from V and 5 bases from J, the gap between germline ends came to 11 bases. The germline CDR1 and CDR2 sequences are LNHDA and SQIVND (reference sequence). The chain's CDR3 is CASSMWGRNNEQFF. CDR3 DNA sequence: TGTGCCAGTAGTATGTGGGGGAGAAACAATGAGCAGTTCTTC.

The genes are TRBV5-1 and TRBJ2-5; TRBD1 matches 7 bases. V lost 3 bases, J lost 4 bases, and 3 bases stayed unmatched. This CDR3 has 13 amino acids. The V gene's germline CDR1 is SGHRS and CDR2 YFSETQ. CDR3 nucleotide sequence: TGCGCCAGCAGCTGGGGACAGCGAGAGACCCAGTACTTC. Translating gives CASSWGQRETQYF.

This clone was recorded once. The chain carries TRBV6-6 and TRBJ2-7; 11 positions agree with TRBD2. The CDR3 has 20 amino acids. Germline CDR1 reads MNHNY; CDR2 reads SVGAGI (reference sequence). Trimming cost V 5 bases and J 5 bases; bases outside gene matches: 23. As DNA, the CDR3 is TGTGCCAGCAGTCCCGGTAGGGCGCTAGCGGGAGGCCAGGCGGCGCACGAGCAGTACTTC. Amino acids: CASSPGRALAGGQAAHEQYF.

V and J are TRBV27 and TRBJ1-4; 8 bases agree with TRBD1. Losses at the gene ends were 1 base for V and 6 bases for J; bases not matched to a gene: 4. The CDR3 runs to 15 residues. Germline loops: CDR1 MNHEY, CDR2 SMNVEV (reference sequence). The CDR3 bases are TGTGCCAGCAGTTTATTCGCAGGGGGCGATGAAAAACTGTTTTTT. Protein sequence: CASSLFAGGDEKLFF.